This TCR beta chain derives from a study of T cell repertoires in cytomegalovirus infection. Broader study findings: In two of eight donors, the top clonotype was HLA-C-restricted CMV-specific. Cumulative frequency of public TCR beta families picked out carriers of CMV plus the relevant HLA.

In TCRdb, the reads were re-called with MiXCR into one record per CDR3 protein. The table has approximately 300,000 distinct CDR3 sequences, around 25% seen once. There are 13 residues in the CDR3. Germline-derived CDR1 and CDR2 are MGHRA and YSYEKL. The germline V and J ends were trimmed by 5 bases and 5 bases, with 12 bases remaining between them. This clonotype was counted only a few times. Its antigen is not known. The chain links TRBV4-1 to TRBJ2-5; D call uncertain. The sequenced sample was cultured PBMCs, obtained from culture after CMV antigen stimulation. The sequence was obtained from a human donor in good health (CMV status not recorded). Some clones in this sample may be carry-over from other donors' samples. The CDR3 region has the DNA TGCGCCAGCAGCTTGTCCAGCGCCGAGACCCAGTACTTC. It translates to CASSLSSAETQYF.